This is a list of T cell receptor beta chains from one sample in a study of blood T cell repertoires in COVID-19. The table came from immunoSEQ multiplex PCR; TCRdb's copy has only in-frame clones and leaves some out. The sample yields a few hundred thousand clones, 85% seen once. The source material was peripheral blood. The receptors originated from a woman aged 70-85 years with COVID-19, enrolled during active disease. Both conserved end residues are part of each CDR3. A D gene is named only where the DNA matches it firmly. A row's size may be missing; if present it is once, few, many or a size class.

D,J,V,size,CDR3,DNA
TRBD1,TRBJ1-1,TRBV28,-,CASRPGGGRGLEAFF,TGTGCCAGCAGACCAGGCGGTGGCAGGGGGTTGGAAGCTTTCTTT
-,TRBJ2-6,TRBV5-4,-,CASSFFAGHPKTGGANVLTF,TGTGCCAGCAGCTTTTTTGCAGGGCACCCGAAAACAGGGGGGGCCAACGTCCTGACTTTC
TRBD1,TRBJ1-3,TRBV7-2,-,CASSLGQGGNTIYF,TGTGCCAGCAGCTTGGGACAGGGAGGAAACACCATATATTTT
TRBD1,TRBJ1-1,TRBV4-3,-,CASSQGTDTEAFF,TGCGCCAGCAGCCAGGGGACAGACACTGAAGCTTTCTTT
TRBD1,TRBJ2-7,TRBV5-1,few,CASSRDRAYEQYF,TGCGCCAGCAGCCGGGACAGGGCCTACGAGCAGTACTTC
TRBD1,TRBJ1-6,TRBV4-3,-,CASSQDPGQIYNSPLHF,TGCGCCAGCAGCCAAGATCCGGGACAGATCTATAATTCACCCCTCCACTTT
TRBD1,TRBJ1-4,TRBV5-8,once,CASSLGDSRSNEKLFF,TGTGCCAGCAGCTTGGGGGACAGTCGATCTAATGAAAAACTGTTTTTT
-,TRBJ1-2,TRBV27,once,CASSPLLGGSSYGYTF,TGTGCCAGCAGTCCCTTATTGGGGGGAAGCAGCTATGGCTACACCTTC
TRBD2,TRBJ2-3,TRBV5-1,-,CASSPGLATSTDTQYF,TGCGCCAGCAGCCCAGGACTAGCGACTAGCACAGATACGCAGTATTTT
-,TRBJ2-3,TRBV11-2,-,CASSSLGTLADTQYF,TGTGCCAGCAGCTCTCTCGGGACACTCGCAGATACGCAGTATTTT
-,TRBJ1-3,TRBV2,-,CASRSGTDGNTIYF,TGTGCCAGCAGAAGCGGGACGGATGGAAACACCATATATTTT
-,TRBJ1-6,TRBV6-1,few,CASSEARIPNSPLHF,TGTGCCAGCAGTGAAGCGAGGATCCCTAATTCACCCCTCCACTTT
-,TRBJ2-3,TRBV5-1,few,CASSLGGSFTDTQYF,TGCGCCAGCAGCTTGGGAGGCTCCTTCACAGATACGCAGTATTTT
TRBD1,TRBJ1-1,TRBV3-1/TRBV3-2,-,CASSQGTGGTEAFF,TGTGCCAGCAGCCAGGGCACAGGGGGCACTGAAGCTTTCTTT
-,TRBJ1-2,TRBV11-3,-,CASSPSFGGSGYTF,TGTGCCAGCAGCCCTAGCTTTGGGGGGAGCGGCTACACCTTC
TRBD1,TRBJ1-4,TRBV19,-,CASSTRTGGHNEKLFF,TGTGCCAGTAGTACCCGGACAGGGGGCCATAATGAAAAACTGTTTTTT
TRBD1,TRBJ2-1,TRBV7-9,once,CASSLATGTGDFQQFF,TGTGCCAGCAGCTTAGCCACCGGGACAGGGGATTTTCAGCAGTTCTTC
-,TRBJ2-1,TRBV3-1/TRBV3-2,-,CASSQSRGSYNEQFF,TGTGCCAGCAGCCAGAGTCGGGGGTCCTACAATGAGCAGTTCTTC
TRBD2,TRBJ2-1,TRBV11-1,-,CASTISGAGRNEQFF,TGTGCCAGCACCATTAGCGGGGCCGGGAGGAATGAGCAGTTCTTC
TRBD1,TRBJ1-2,TRBV2,-,CASSSGTGGIYGYTF,TGTGCCAGCAGTTCCGGGACAGGGGGAATTTATGGCTACACCTTC
-,TRBJ1-2,TRBV30,once,CACPTGRYGYTF,TGTGCCTGTCCCACAGGGCGCTATGGCTACACCTTC
TRBD2,TRBJ2-5,TRBV5-4,-,CASSPRTSGGARETQYF,TGTGCCAGCAGCCCCCGGACTAGCGGGGGGGCGCGGGAGACCCAGTACTTC
TRBD1,TRBJ1-2,TRBV25-1,-,CASSEPGTDSYGYTF,TGTGCCAGCAGTGAACCCGGGACAGATTCCTATGGCTACACCTTC
-,TRBJ1-5,TRBV25-1,-,CASSDGRRGEGQPQHF,TGTGCCAGCAGTGATGGGCGCAGGGGCGAGGGTCAGCCCCAGCATTTT
-,TRBJ2-5,TRBV24-1,-,CATSDFQQGIKETQYF,TGTGCCACCAGTGATTTTCAACAGGGTATCAAAGAGACCCAGTACTTC
-,TRBJ2-3,TRBV9,few,CASSVGPDTQYF,TGTGCCAGCAGCGTAGGGCCAGATACGCAGTATTTT
-,TRBJ1-1,TRBV7-2,-,CASIPRVMYTEAFF,TGTGCCAGCATCCCCCGGGTAATGTACACTGAAGCTTTCTTT
-,TRBJ2-2,TRBV6-2/TRBV6-3,-,CASSLYKGGSTGELFF,TGTGCCAGCAGTCTTTATAAAGGCGGAAGCACCGGGGAGCTGTTTTTT